The source of this T cell receptor beta chain is a study of regulatory T cells in long-lasting Graves disease. Study-level results: Newly diagnosed patients had higher TCR diversity than persistent Graves' patients did. When disease was persistent, TRBV28, TRBJ1-2 and TRBJ2-5 were the favored segments. It is possible that accuracy was reduced by the small size of the sample.

Sample time point: persistent/refractory GD, antithyroid drugs over 5 years with positive TRAb. PBMC-extracted RNA yielded the TCR library. It was American Thyroid Association guidelines that determined Graves' disease diagnosis. Construction of the TCR beta libraries employed iRepertoire HTBI primers in conjunction with Arm-PCR of CDR3 regions. TCRdb processed the multiplex PCR reads anew with MiXCR; each CDR3 protein has one entry. Altogether a few hundred thousand distinct CDR3 sequences are present, around a quarter being singletons, with the ten largest covering roughly a quarter. This clonotype was seen a handful of times. Its matching antigen is unknown. Germline CDR1 reads DFQATT; CDR2 reads SNEGSKA (reference sequence). Trimming cost V 6 bases and J 0 bases, with 11 bases left between them. The CDR3 consists of 14 residues.

Sequencing was performed on peripheral blood mononuclear cells (PBMCs), taken when the disease was refractory, from a patient treated with antithyroid drugs. This TCR derives from a female donor with Graves disease. The rearrangement joins TRBV20-1 to TRBJ1-4, with D unresolved. The CDR3 protein is CSASRDATNEKLFF. DNA of the CDR3: TGCAGTGCGTCCCGGGATGCAACTAATGAAAAACTGTTTTTT.